This TCR beta chain was captured in a study of blood T cell repertoires in COVID-19. Study-wide background: Both acute and convalescent COVID-19 samples were obtained from the United States, Italy and Spain. PBMCs, B-cell-depleted T cells, or T cells provided the cDNA or gDNA that made up the material.

Original processing notes: Nucleated cell counts were estimated from reference gene primer amplification. Some clones are missing from TCRdb's copy, which holds only in-frame ones; the method was immunoSEQ multiplex PCR. V and J calls and clone size are copied from that table; D and trimming were computed from the DNA. Among roughly 140,000 clones listed, 80% were seen once. The germline V gene encodes CDR1 SNHLY and CDR2 FYNNEI. Trimming took 7 bases from V and 3 from J, leaving 15 bases between them. The CDR3 runs 15 residues. The chain joins TRBV2 to TRBJ2-2; D remains ambiguous. The specimen sequenced was peripheral blood. The origin of this receptor is a woman aged 45 to 65 with acute or convalescent COVID-19. This chain's CDR3 is CASILVPAHTGELFF. The CDR3 DNA follows: TGTGCCAGCATCCTGGTTCCCGCGCACACCGGGGAGCTGTTTTTT.